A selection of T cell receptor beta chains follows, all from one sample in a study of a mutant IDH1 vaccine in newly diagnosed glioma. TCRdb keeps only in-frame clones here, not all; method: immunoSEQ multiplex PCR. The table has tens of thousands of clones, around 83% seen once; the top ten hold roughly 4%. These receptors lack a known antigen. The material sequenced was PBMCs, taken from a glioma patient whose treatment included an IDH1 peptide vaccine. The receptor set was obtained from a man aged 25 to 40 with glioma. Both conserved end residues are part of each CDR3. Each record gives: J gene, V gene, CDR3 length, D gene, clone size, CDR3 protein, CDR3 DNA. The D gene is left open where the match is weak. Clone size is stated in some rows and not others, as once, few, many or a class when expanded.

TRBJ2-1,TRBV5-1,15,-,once,CASSLARERYNEQFF,TGCGCCAGCAGCTTGGCCAGGGAGAGATACAATGAGCAGTTCTTC
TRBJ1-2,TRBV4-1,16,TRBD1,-,CASSQDTGGFYYGYTF,TGCGCCAGCAGCCAAGATACAGGGGGCTTCTACTATGGCTACACCTTC
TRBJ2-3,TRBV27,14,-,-,CASSLYPSQDTQYF,TGTGCCAGCAGTTTATACCCCTCCCAAGATACGCAGTATTTT
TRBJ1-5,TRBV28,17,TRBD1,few,CASSDLGTGGFGQPQHF,TGTGCCAGCAGTGACCTTGGGACAGGGGGCTTCGGTCAGCCCCAGCATTTT
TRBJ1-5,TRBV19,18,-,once,CASSIAATIFGDNQPQHF,TGTGCCAGTAGTATAGCCGCGACCATTTTCGGAGATAATCAGCCCCAGCATTTT
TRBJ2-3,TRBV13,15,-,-,CASSLLLGGPDTQYF,TGTGCCAGCAGCTTGCTTCTAGGCGGACCAGATACGCAGTATTTT
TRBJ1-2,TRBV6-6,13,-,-,CASSPRGHYGYTF,TGTGCCAGCAGTCCCCGGGGGCACTATGGCTACACCTTC
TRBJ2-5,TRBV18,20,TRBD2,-,CASSPRVAGNLLQQKETQYF,TGTGCCAGCTCACCACGTGTAGCGGGGAATCTTCTCCAACAAAAAGAGACCCAGTACTTC
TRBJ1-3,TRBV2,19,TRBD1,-,CASNLGPGQGVFSGNTIYF,TGTGCCAGCAATCTTGGTCCGGGACAGGGGGTTTTCTCTGGAAACACCATATATTTT
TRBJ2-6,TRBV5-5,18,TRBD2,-,CASSLTSGGVSGANVLTF,TGTGCCAGCAGCCTGACTAGCGGGGGAGTCTCTGGGGCCAACGTCCTGACTTTC
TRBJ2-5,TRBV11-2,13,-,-,CASSSSGGETQYF,TGTGCCAGCAGCTCTTCTGGGGGAGAGACCCAGTACTTC
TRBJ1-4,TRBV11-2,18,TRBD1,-,CASSRRGWGTGGGEKLFF,TGTGCCAGCAGCCGACGGGGCTGGGGAACAGGGGGAGGGGAAAAACTGTTTTTT
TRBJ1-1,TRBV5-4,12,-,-,CASRDGQNEAFF,TGTGCCAGCAGAGATGGACAGAATGAAGCTTTCTTT
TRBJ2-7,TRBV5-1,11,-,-,CASSRNYEQYF,TGCGCCAGCAGCCGAAACTACGAGCAGTACTTC
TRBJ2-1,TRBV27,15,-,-,CASSSTLVSRNEQFF,TGTGCCAGCAGTTCCACCCTAGTTAGCAGGAATGAGCAGTTCTTC
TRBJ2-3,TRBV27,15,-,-,CASSLGLGGTDTQYF,TGTGCCAGCAGTTTAGGGTTGGGGGGAACAGATACGCAGTATTTT
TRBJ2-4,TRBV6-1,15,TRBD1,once,CASGPMTGGKNIQYF,TGTGCCAGCGGACCGATGACAGGGGGGAAAAACATTCAGTACTTC
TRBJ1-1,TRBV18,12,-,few,CASSPLDTEAFF,TGTGCCAGCTCACCGCTTGACACTGAAGCTTTCTTT
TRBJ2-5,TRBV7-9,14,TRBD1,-,CASSSTGGLETQYF,TGTGCCAGCAGCTCGACAGGGGGCCTTGAGACCCAGTACTTC
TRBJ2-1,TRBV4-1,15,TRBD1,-,CASSPGQGAYNEQFF,TGCGCCAGCAGCCCCGGACAGGGGGCCTACAATGAGCAGTTCTTC
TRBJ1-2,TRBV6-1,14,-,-,CASSEVWVLDGYTF,TGTGCCAGCAGTGAAGTATGGGTCCTTGATGGCTACACCTTC
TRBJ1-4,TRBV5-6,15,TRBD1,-,CASSQRTGVREKLFF,TGTGCCAGCAGCCAACGGACAGGGGTTCGTGAAAAACTGTTTTTT
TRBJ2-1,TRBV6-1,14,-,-,CASSVHYGNNEQFF,TGTGCCAGCAGTGTCCACTATGGGAACAATGAGCAGTTCTTC
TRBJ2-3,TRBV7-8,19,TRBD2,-,CASSLVLILAGGHTDTQYF,TGTGCCAGCAGCTTAGTCCTGATACTAGCGGGGGGACACACAGATACGCAGTATTTT
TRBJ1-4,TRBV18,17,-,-,CASSLRPLGRTNEKLFF,TGTGCCAGCTCACTACGACCGCTAGGGAGGACTAATGAAAAACTGTTTTTT
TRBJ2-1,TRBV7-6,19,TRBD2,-,CASSSPGLAGGSSYNEQFF,TGTGCCAGCAGCAGTCCGGGACTAGCGGGTGGTAGCTCCTACAATGAGCAGTTCTTC
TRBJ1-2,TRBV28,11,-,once,CASRLLDGYTF,TGTGCCAGCCGCTTGTTGGATGGCTACACCTTC
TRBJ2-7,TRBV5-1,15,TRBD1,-,CASSSRGTGAYEQYF,TGCGCCAGCAGCTCCCGGGGGACAGGGGCCTACGAGCAGTACTTC
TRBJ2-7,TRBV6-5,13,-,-,CASSYAPKYEQYF,TGTGCCAGCAGTTACGCCCCGAAGTACGAGCAGTACTTC
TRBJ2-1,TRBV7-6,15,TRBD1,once,CASSFDRVSYNEQFF,TGTGCCAGCAGCTTCGACAGGGTCTCCTACAATGAGCAGTTCTTC
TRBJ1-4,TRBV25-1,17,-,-,CASSASGAEPTNEKLFF,TGTGCCAGCAGTGCTTCAGGGGCGGAACCAACTAATGAAAAACTGTTTTTT
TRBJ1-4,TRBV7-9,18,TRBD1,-,CASSVGGGRGRPGEKLFF,TGTGCCAGCAGCGTCGGAGGAGGCAGGGGGCGCCCCGGTGAAAAACTGTTTTTT
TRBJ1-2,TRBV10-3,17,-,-,CAISFKLPYRANYGYTF,TGTGCCATCAGTTTTAAGCTGCCGTACAGGGCCAACTATGGCTACACCTTC